The 7 T cell receptor beta chains in this list originate from one sample, sequenced in a study of cytomegalovirus exposure and HLA in healthy donors. Primers included in the PCR were 60 Vbeta and 13 Jbeta primers. The table came from immunoSEQ multiplex PCR; TCRdb's copy has only in-frame clones and leaves some out. In the table there are 160,000 or so clones, approximately 80% of which are singletons. Sequencing was carried out using PBMCs. The receptors were sampled from a young man in good health and CMV-seropositive.

This sequence joins TRBV29-1 and TRBJ2-7, with TRBD2 matching over 11 bases. This CDR3 is 15 amino acids long. J gave up 3 bases and V 0 bases, and 4 bases lay outside the gene matches. The germline V gene encodes CDR1 SQVTM and CDR2 ANQGSEA. The CDR3 nucleotides read TGCAGCGTTGAAGAACGACTAGCGGGAAGCTACGAGCAGTACTTC. It translates to CSVEERLAGSYEQYF.

To note about this clone: Germline is not matched at one junction end, which may reflect a read error. V and J are TRBV7-6 and TRBJ2-5; 8 bases are a match to TRBD2. This CDR3 has 16 residues. CDR1 is SGHVS and CDR2 is FNYEAQ in the germline V gene. The CDR3, as DNA: TGTGCCAGCAGCCCCATTTATAGCGGGAACCACGAGACCCAGTACTTC. Its protein is CASSPIYSGNHETQYF.

This clone turned up a few times. The V gene is TRBV2, the J gene TRBJ2-7, with D perhaps TRBD2 (5 bases). V was clipped by 4 bases and J by 6 bases, with 10 bases between them. The length of the CDR3 is 12 residues. CDR1 and CDR2 from the germline V gene are SNHLY and FYNNEI. CDR3 nucleotide sequence: TGTGCCAGCAGTGGGACTCCCTCCGAGCAGTACTTC. Translated: CASSGTPSEQYF.

The V and J genes are TRBV7-2 and TRBJ2-5; D is possibly TRBD1 (5 bases). The DNA end favors TRBJ2-7, so the J call may be wrong. CDR1 is SGHTA, CDR2 FQGNSA, per germline. The CDR3 is 15 amino acids. In DNA, the CDR3 is TGTGCCAGCAGCTTAGCGTACAGTCAGGGTTACGAGCAGTACTTC. Protein: CASSLAYSQGYEQYF.

J is TRBJ2-2 and V is TRBV11-2; tentatively, D is TRBD1 (5 bases). V lost 5 bases, J lost 4 bases, and 11 bases lay in between. The CDR3 sequence is 14 residues long. Germline CDR1 SGHAT, CDR2 FQNNGV. This chain's CDR3 is CASSAGFATGELFF. The CDR3, as DNA: TGTGCCAGCAGCGCAGGGTTCGCCACCGGGGAGCTGTTTTTT.

The chain employs TRBV5-4 and TRBJ1-2; the D is unclear. The CDR3 length is 11 residues. Germline V lookup: CDR1 SGHNT, CDR2 YYREEE (reference sequence). The V end was cut by 0 bases, the J end by 6 bases, with 3 bases between. As DNA, the CDR3 is TGTGCCAGCAGCTTGGTAGATGGCTACACCTTC. This encodes CASSLVDGYTF. The entire variable domain, with the rest obtained from reference TRBV5-4 and TRBJ1-2, is as follows: ETGVTQSPTHLIKTRGQQVTLRCSSQSGHNTVSWYQQALGQGPQFIFQYYREEENGRGNFPPRFSGLQFPNYSSELNVNALELDDSALYLCASSLVDGYTFGSGTRLTVV.

This chain joins TRBV5-6 and TRBJ2-2, with 7 bases identical to TRBD1. This CDR3 has 16 amino acids. V shed 0 bases and J 1 base; nucleotides not matched to a gene: 3. Germline V lookup: CDR1 SGHDT, CDR2 YYEEEE. The chain's CDR3 is CASSLDWTGNTGELFF. CDR3 nucleotides: TGTGCCAGCAGCTTGGACTGGACAGGGAACACCGGGGAGCTGTTTTTT.